These 17 T cell receptor beta chains share one sample of origin, sequenced in a study of shared clonotypes between healthy human individuals. Sequencing used immunoSEQ multiplex PCR; TCRdb keeps in-frame clones, though not all of them. Seen here are roughly 1 million clones, around 78% observed once, and the top ten hold about 0.52%. Source material: memory CD4+ T cells from PBMCs. The subset was: CD45RA-negative fraction. These receptors all come from a man aged 18 to 30 in good health. Some clones in this sample may be carry-over from other donors' samples.

This clone was detected only once. The V gene is TRBV9, the J gene TRBJ1-3; tentative D call: TRBD1 (5 bases). The CDR3 runs to 15 residues. In germline, CDR1 is SGDLS, CDR2 YYNGEE. V dropped 3 bases and J dropped 0 bases, with 10 bases sitting between them. The CDR3 sequence is CASSAWGGSGNTIYF. In DNA, the CDR3 is TGTGCCAGCAGCGCTTGGGGGGGCTCTGGAAACACCATATATTTT. Full variable domain (remainder filled in from reference TRBV9 and TRBJ1-3): DSGVTQTPKHLITATGQRVTLRCSPRSGDLSVYWYQQSLDQGLQFLIQYYNGEERAKGNILERFSAQQFPDLHSELNLSSLELGDSALYFCASSAWGGSGNTIYFGEGSWLTVV.

The CDR3 spells CASSYSKFGQQFF. The CDR3 bases are TGTGCCAGCAGTTACTCGAAATTCGGACAGCAGTTCTTC. This chain links TRBV6-5 with TRBJ2-1; D is unresolved. The CDR3 length is 13 residues. Germline V gene sequence: CDR1 MNHEY, CDR2 SVGAGI. Trimming took 0 bases from V and 11 from J, leaving 11 bases between them.

This clone was detected once. Since a much larger clone is just one base distant, this may be a read error. The same CDR3 also results from other DNA sequences found in this sample. The chain uses TRBV18 and TRBJ2-7; D uncertain. The length of the CDR3 is 12 residues. CDR1 is KGHSH, CDR2 LQKENI, per germline. V was cut by 3 bases and J by 0 bases, with 3 bases left in between. CDR3 region: CASSPSSYEQYF. The DNA for the CDR3 is TGTGCCAGCTCACCTAGCTCCTACGAGCAGTACTTC. The full variable domain, its missing parts supplied by reference TRBV18 and TRBJ2-7, is NAGVMQNPRHLVRRRGQEARLRCSPMKGHSHVYWYRQLPEEGLKFMVYLQKENIIDESGMPKERFSAEFPKEGPSILRIQQVVRGDSAAYFCASSPSSYEQYFGPGTRLTVT.

This chain links TRBV7-2 with TRBJ2-5; 12 nucleotides agree with TRBD1. The CDR3 consists of 16 residues. V was pared by 5 bases and J by 1 base, with 5 bases of the junction left unmatched. Germline V CDR1 and CDR2: SGHTA, FQGNSA. CDR3 nucleotides: TGTGCCAGCAGCACCGGGACAGGGGGCGGCCAAGAGACCCAGTACTTC. It specifies CASSTGTGGGQETQYF.

Worth noting for this clone: This is likely an artifact of a read error, given a far larger clone one base away. The chain employs TRBV25-1 and TRBJ2-1; D unclear. The germline CDR1 and CDR2 sequences are MGHDK and SYGVNS. CDR3 length: 11 residues. V gave up 3 bases and J gave up 3 bases, with 0 bases separating them. Written as DNA, the CDR3 is TGTGCCAGCAGTGACTACAATGAGCAGTTCTTC. Protein sequence: CASSDYNEQFF.

The chain links TRBV27 to TRBJ1-1; a possible D gene is TRBD1 (5 bases). There are 14 residues in the CDR3. The V end lost 9 bases, the J end lost 1 base, and 15 bases lay between the germline ends. Germline loops: CDR1 MNHEY, CDR2 SMNVEV (reference sequence). CDR3 region: CASPWGGGNTEAFF. The CDR3 DNA follows: TGTGCCAGTCCCTGGGGGGGAGGGAACACTGAAGCTTTCTTT.

The chain links TRBV7-8 to TRBJ1-1, with D possibly matching TRBD1 (5 bases). Germline V gene sequence: CDR1 SGHVS, CDR2 FQNEAQ. CDR3 size: 16 residues. V lost 5 bases and J 4 bases, leaving 20 bases between the germline ends. CDR3 loop: CASSLRDSILSTEAFF. The DNA of the CDR3 is TGTGCCAGCAGCCTTCGGGACTCCATTTTGAGCACTGAAGCTTTCTTT.

The chain combines TRBV28 with TRBJ2-1; weak D call: TRBD1 (7 bases). Germline values: CDR1 MDHEN, CDR2 SYDVKM. The V and J ends lost 7 bases and 6 bases respectively, with 19 bases between them. The CDR3 has 15 residues. The CDR3: CASTGGLGFGNEQFF. CDR3 sequence (DNA): TGTGCCAGCACAGGGGGGCTGGGGTTTGGCAATGAGCAGTTCTTC.

This rearrangement joins TRBV7-3 to TRBJ2-1, with TRBD1 identical over 8 bases. This CDR3 spans 14 amino acids. Germline CDR1 is SGHTA and CDR2 is FQGTGA. Trimming removed 5 bases from V and 7 bases from J; junction bases left unmatched: 7. CDR3 sequence: CASSQGQVPNEQFF. The CDR3 DNA is TGTGCCAGCAGCCAGGGACAGGTTCCGAATGAGCAGTTCTTC.

The chain has TRBV10-3 and TRBJ2-1; D is perhaps TRBD1 or TRBD2 (6 bases each). Trimming pared 5 bases from V and 9 bases from J, leaving 11 bases between. There are 12 residues in the CDR3. Per germline, CDR1 ENHRY and CDR2 SYGVKD. The CDR3, as DNA: TGTGCCATCAGTCCGGGGGCTGGTGAGCAGTTCTTC. It encodes CAISPGAGEQFF.

This clone was seen more than once but under ten times. The chain uses TRBV7-8 and TRBJ1-1; 9 bases are a match to TRBD1. This CDR3 comprises 14 residues. V was clipped by 0 bases and J by 4 bases; unmatched bases: 0. The germline V gene has CDR1 SGHVS and CDR2 FQNEAQ. The DNA for the CDR3 is TGTGCCAGCAGCTTAGCACAGGGGGCCACTGAAGCTTTCTTT. Encoded protein: CASSLAQGATEAFF.

V usage is TRBV5-1 and J usage is TRBJ2-2; tentative D call: TRBD2 (5 bases). In germline, CDR1 is SGHRS, CDR2 YFSETQ. V lost 3 bases to trimming and J lost 6 bases, with 12 bases between them. The CDR3 has 14 residues. The CDR3 loop reads CASSSAPGAGELFF. The CDR3 DNA reads TGCGCCAGCAGCTCAGCCCCCGGGGCCGGGGAGCTGTTTTTT. Together with reference TRBV5-1 and TRBJ2-2, the CDR3 gives the full variable domain: KAGVTQTPRYLIKTRGQQVTLSCSPISGHRSVSWYQQTPGQGLQFLFEYFSETQRNKGNFPGRFSGRQFSNSRSEMNVSTLELGDSALYLCASSSAPGAGELFFGEGSRLTVL.

The V and J genes are TRBV13 and TRBJ2-1; 13 bases are a match to TRBD2. CDR3 size: 16 residues. From germline, CDR1 is PRHDT and CDR2 FYEKMQ (reference sequence). V shed 3 bases, J shed 4 bases, and the junction held 3 bases outside the gene matches. The CDR3, as DNA: TGTGCCAGCAGCTTCCGACTAGCGGGGGGATACAATGAGCAGTTCTTC. Translation: CASSFRLAGGYNEQFF. The full variable domain, with the rest looked up from reference TRBV13 and TRBJ2-1, is AAGVIQSPRHLIKEKRETATLKCYPIPRHDTVYWYQQGPGQDPQFLISFYEKMQSDKGSIPDRFSAQQFSDYHSELNMSSLELGDSALYFCASSFRLAGGYNEQFFGPGTRLTVL.

This chain links TRBV5-1 with TRBJ1-4; D remains unclear. Germline lookup yields CDR1 SGHRS and CDR2 YFSETQ. V shed 4 bases and J shed 8 bases, with 18 bases lying between them. CDR3 length: 15 residues. CDR3 in amino acids: CASSLSPMGQEKLFF. The CDR3 DNA sequence: TGCGCCAGCAGCCTTAGCCCAATGGGCCAAGAAAAACTGTTTTTT.

V usage is TRBV7-3 and J usage is TRBJ2-1; no clear D gene. The CDR3 is made up of 13 amino acids. The germline V gene has CDR1 SGHTA and CDR2 FQGTGA. The ends were cut back, 4 bases at V and 7 bases at J, with 11 bases in the middle. This CDR3 is CASSSQVGNEQFF. The CDR3 bases are TGTGCCAGCAGCTCCCAGGTGGGTAATGAGCAGTTCTTC.

V and J are TRBV6-5 and TRBJ1-1, with D perhaps TRBD1 (5 bases). The germline CDR1 and CDR2 sequences are MNHEY and SVGAGI. The CDR3 totals 15 residues. V was cut by 3 bases and J by 4 bases, with 15 bases left in between. As DNA, the CDR3 is TGTGCCAGCAGTTATCAGGGCTTAGTGGTCACTGAAGCTTTCTTT. It is translated as CASSYQGLVVTEAFF.

The rearrangement joins TRBV19 to TRBJ2-7; D tentatively reads TRBD1 or TRBD2 (5 bases each). Germline CDR1 and CDR2: LNHDA and SQIVND (reference sequence). The CDR3 sequence is 14 residues long. The CDR3 coding sequence is TGTGCAACTCGACGGGACGGTGGGTCCTACGAGCAGTACTTC. This encodes CATRRDGGSYEQYF.